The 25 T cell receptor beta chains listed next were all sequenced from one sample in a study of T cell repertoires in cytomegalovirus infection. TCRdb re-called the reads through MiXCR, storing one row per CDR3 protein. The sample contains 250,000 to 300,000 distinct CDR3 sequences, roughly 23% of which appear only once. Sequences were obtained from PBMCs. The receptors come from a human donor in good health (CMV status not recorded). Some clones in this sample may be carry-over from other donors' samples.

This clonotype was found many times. Here the CDR3 DNA reads TGTGCCAGCAGCTTAGCTAGTGGGACAGCGCTTTTCAAAAACATTCAGTACTTC. It encodes CASSLASGTALFKNIQYF. The genes are TRBV7-9 and TRBJ2-4; 7 bases line up with TRBD1. The CDR3 sequence is 18 residues long. Germline CDR1 and CDR2: SEHNR and FQNEAQ (reference sequence). Trimming removed 0 bases from V and 3 bases from J; junction bases left unmatched: 11.

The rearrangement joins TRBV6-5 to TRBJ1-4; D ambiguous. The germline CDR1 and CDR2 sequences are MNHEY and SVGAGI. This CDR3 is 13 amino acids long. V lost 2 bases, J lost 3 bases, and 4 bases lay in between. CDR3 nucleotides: TGTGCCAGCAGTTACAACTCTAATGAAAAACTGTTTTTT. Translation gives CASSYNSNEKLFF.

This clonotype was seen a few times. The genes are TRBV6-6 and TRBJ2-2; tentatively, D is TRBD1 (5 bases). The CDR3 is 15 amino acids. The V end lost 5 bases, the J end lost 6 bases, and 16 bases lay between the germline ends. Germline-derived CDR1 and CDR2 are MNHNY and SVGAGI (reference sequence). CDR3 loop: CASSDSWSKAGELFF. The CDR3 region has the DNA TGTGCCAGCAGTGACAGTTGGTCCAAGGCCGGGGAGCTGTTTTTT.

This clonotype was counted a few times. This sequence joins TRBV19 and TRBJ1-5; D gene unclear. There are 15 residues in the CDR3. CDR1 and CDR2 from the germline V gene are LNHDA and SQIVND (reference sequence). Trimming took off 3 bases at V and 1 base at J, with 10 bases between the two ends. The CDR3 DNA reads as TGTGCCAGTAGTATGGGTTCTGAAAGCAATCAGCCCCAGCATTTT. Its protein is CASSMGSESNQPQHF.

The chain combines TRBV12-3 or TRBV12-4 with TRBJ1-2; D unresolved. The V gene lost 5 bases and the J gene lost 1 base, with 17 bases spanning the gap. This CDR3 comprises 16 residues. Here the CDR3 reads CASSLRDPQFNYGYTF. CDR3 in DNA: TGTGCCAGCAGTCTGAGGGATCCCCAATTTAACTATGGCTACACCTTC.

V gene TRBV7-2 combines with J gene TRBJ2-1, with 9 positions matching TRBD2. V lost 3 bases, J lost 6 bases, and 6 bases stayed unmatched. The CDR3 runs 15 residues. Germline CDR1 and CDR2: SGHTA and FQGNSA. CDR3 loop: CASSFKAGGGNEQFF. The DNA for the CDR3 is TGTGCCAGCAGCTTTAAAGCGGGAGGTGGCAATGAGCAGTTCTTC. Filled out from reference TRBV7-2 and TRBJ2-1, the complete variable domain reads GAGVSQSPSNKVTEKGKDVELRCDPISGHTALYWYRQSLGQGLEFLIYFQGNSAPDKSGLPSDRFSAERTGGSVSTLTIQRTQQEDSAVYLCASSFKAGGGNEQFFGPGTRLTVL.

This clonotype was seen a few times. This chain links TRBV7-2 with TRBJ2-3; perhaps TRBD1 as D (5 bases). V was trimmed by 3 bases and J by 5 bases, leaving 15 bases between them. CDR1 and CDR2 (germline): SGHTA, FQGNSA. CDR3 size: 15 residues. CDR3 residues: CASSLQGIIVDTQYF. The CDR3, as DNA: TGTGCCAGCAGCTTGCAGGGAATCATAGTAGATACGCAGTATTTT.

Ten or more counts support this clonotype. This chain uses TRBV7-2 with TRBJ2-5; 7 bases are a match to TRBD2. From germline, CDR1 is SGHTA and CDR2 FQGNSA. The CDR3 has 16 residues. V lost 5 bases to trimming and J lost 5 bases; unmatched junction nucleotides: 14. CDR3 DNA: TGTGCCAGCAGCCAAGTGGTGGGAGGGCTAAGGGAGACCCAGTACTTC. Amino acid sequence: CASSQVVGGLRETQYF.

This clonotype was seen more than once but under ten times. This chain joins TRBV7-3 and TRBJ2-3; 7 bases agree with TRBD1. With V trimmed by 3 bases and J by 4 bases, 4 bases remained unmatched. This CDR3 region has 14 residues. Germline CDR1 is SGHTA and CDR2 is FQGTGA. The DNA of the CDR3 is TGTGCCAGCAGCTTTCACAGGGGTGCAGATACGCAGTATTTT. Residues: CASSFHRGADTQYF.

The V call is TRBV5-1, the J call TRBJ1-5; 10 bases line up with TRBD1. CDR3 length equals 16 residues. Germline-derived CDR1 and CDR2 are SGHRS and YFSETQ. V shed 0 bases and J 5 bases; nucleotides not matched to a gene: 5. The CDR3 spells CASSLGLGTGDQPQHF. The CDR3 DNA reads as TGCGCCAGCAGCTTGGGGCTCGGGACAGGGGATCAGCCCCAGCATTTT.

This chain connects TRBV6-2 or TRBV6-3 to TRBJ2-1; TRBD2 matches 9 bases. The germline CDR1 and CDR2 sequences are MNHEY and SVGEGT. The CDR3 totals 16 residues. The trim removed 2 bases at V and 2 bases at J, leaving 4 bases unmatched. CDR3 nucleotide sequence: TGTGCCAGCAGTTACGTCGCTAGCGGGACCTACAATGAGCAGTTCTTC. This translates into CASSYVASGTYNEQFF.

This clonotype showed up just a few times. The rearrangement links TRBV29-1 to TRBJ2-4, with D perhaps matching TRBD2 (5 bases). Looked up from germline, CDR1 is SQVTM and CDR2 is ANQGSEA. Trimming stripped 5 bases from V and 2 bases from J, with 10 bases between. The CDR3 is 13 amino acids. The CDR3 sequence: CSVQTSSKNIQYF. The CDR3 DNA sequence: TGCAGCGTTCAAACTAGTTCCAAAAACATTCAGTACTTC. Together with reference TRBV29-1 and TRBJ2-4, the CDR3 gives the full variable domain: SAVISQKPSRDICQRGTSLTIQCQVDSQVTMMFWYRQQPGQSLTLIATANQGSEATYESGFVIDKFPISRPNLTFSTLTVSNMSPEDSSIYLCSVQTSSKNIQYFGAGTRLSVL.

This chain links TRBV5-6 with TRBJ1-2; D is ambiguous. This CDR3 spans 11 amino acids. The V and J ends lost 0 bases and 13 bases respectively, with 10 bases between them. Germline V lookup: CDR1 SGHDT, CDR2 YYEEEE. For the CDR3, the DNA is TGTGCCAGCAGCTTGGAATTGAAACGCACCTTC. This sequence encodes CASSLELKRTF.

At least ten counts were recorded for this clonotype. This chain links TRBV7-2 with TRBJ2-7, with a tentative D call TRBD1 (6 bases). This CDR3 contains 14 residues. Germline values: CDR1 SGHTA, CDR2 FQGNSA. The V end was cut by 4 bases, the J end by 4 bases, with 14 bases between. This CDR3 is CASSSEGGLYEQYF. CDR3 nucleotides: TGTGCCAGCAGCTCGGAAGGGGGTCTATACGAGCAGTACTTC. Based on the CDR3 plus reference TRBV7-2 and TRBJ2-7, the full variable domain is GAGVSQSPSNKVTEKGKDVELRCDPISGHTALYWYRQSLGQGLEFLIYFQGNSAPDKSGLPSDRFSAERTGGSVSTLTIQRTQQEDSAVYLCASSSEGGLYEQYFGPGTRLTVT.

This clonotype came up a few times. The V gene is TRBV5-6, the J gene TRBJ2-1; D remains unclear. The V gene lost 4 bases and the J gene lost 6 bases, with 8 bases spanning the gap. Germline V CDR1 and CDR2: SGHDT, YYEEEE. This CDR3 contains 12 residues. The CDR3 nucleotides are TGTGCCAGCAGCCCACGATTCAATGAGCAGTTCTTC. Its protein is CASSPRFNEQFF. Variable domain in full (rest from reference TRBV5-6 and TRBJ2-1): DAGVTQSPTHLIKTRGQQVTLRCSPKSGHDTVSWYQQALGQGPQFIFQYYEEEERQRGNFPDRFSGHQFPNYSSELNVNALLLGDSALYLCASSPRFNEQFFGPGTRLTVL.

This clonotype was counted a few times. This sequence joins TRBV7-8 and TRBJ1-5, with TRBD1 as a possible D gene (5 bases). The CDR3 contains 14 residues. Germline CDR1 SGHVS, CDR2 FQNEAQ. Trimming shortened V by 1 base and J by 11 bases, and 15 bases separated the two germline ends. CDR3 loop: CASSLEQGSRAQHF. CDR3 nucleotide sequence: TGTGCCAGCAGCTTAGAGCAGGGCAGCAGGGCCCAGCATTTT. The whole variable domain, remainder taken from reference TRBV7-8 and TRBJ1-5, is GAGVSQSPRYKVAKRGQDVALRCDPISGHVSLFWYQQALGQGPEFLTYFQNEAQLDKSGLPSDRFFAERPEGSVSTLKIQRTQQEDSAVYLCASSLEQGSRAQHFGDGTRLSIL.

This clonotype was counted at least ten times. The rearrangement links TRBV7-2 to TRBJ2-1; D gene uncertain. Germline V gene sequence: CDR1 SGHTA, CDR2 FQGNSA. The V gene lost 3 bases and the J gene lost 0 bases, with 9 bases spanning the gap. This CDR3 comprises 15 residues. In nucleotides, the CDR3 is TGTGCCAGCAGCTTGTCCCAAAGCTCCTACAATGAGCAGTTCTTC. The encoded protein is CASSLSQSSYNEQFF.

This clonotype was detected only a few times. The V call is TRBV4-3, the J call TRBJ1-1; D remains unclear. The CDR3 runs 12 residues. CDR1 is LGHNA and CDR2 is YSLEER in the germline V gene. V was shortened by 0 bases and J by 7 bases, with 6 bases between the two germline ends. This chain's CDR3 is CASSQEGYEAFF. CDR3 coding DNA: TGCGCCAGCAGCCAAGAGGGATATGAAGCTTTCTTT.

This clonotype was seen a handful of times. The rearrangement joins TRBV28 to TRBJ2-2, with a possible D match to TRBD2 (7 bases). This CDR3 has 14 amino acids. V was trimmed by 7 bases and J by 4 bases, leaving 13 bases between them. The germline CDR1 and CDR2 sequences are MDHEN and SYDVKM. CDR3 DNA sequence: TGTGCCAGCACCCCGGGGGGCAGCACCGGGGAGCTGTTTTTT. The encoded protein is CASTPGGSTGELFF.

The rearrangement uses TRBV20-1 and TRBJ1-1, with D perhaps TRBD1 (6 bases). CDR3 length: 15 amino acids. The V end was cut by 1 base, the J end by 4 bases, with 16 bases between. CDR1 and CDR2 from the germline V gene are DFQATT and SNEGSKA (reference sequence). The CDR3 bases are TGCAGTGCTAGAGGATATCAGGGGTTGGGCACTGAAGCTTTCTTT. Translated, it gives CSARGYQGLGTEAFF.

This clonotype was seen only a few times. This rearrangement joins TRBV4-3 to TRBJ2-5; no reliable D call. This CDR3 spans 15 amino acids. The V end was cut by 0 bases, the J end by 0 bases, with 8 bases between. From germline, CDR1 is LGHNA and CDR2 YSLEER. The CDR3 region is CASSQDRRHQETQYF. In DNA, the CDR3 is TGCGCCAGCAGCCAAGATCGCAGGCACCAAGAGACCCAGTACTTC.

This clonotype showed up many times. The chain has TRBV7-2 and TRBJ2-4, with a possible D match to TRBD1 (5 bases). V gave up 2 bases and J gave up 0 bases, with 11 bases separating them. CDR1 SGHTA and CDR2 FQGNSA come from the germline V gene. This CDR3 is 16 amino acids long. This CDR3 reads CASSLSWGLAKNIQYF. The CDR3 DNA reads TGTGCCAGCAGCTTAAGTTGGGGCTTAGCCAAAAACATTCAGTACTTC.

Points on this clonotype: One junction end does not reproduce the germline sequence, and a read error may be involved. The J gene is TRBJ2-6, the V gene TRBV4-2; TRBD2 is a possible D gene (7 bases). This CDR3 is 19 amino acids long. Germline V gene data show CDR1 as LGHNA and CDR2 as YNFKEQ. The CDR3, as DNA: TGTGCCAGCAGCCAAGTAGGGGGGGACATGTACTCTGGGGCCGACGTCCTGACTTTC. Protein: CASSQVGGDMYSGADVLTF.

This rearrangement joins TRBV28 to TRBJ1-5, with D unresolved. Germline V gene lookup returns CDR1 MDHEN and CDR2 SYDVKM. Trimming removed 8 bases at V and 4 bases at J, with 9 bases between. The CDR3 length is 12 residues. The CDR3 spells CASGSVNQPQHF. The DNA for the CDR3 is TGTGCCAGCGGGTCAGTAAATCAGCCCCAGCATTTT.

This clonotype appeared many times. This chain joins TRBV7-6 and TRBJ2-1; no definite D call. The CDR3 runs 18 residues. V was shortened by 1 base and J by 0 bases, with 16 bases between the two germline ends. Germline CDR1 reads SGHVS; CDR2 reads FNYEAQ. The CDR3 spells CASSLVARSASSYNEQFF. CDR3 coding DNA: TGTGCCAGCAGCTTAGTGGCCAGGAGCGCTAGCTCCTACAATGAGCAGTTCTTC.